This T cell receptor beta chain was captured in a study of T cells in Graves' hyperthyroidism and ophthalmopathy. RNA transcripts served as the template for amplifying TCR beta CDR3 regions. The TCR CDR3 was amplified in a first-round RT-PCR using the HTBI primer set. TCRdb ran MiXCR on the multiplex PCR reads and lists one entry per CDR3 protein. The data show some 300,000 distinct CDR3 sequences, roughly 13% seen once. Germline V gene lookup returns CDR1 MNHNS and CDR2 SASEGT. The CDR3 spans 12 residues. J lost 8 bases, V lost 6 bases, and 4 bases had no gene match. This receptor was identified in a woman aged 40 to 50 with Graves' hyperthyroidism. Sample: blood. The gene calls are TRBV6-1 and TRBJ2-1; 7 nucleotides match TRBD2. The CDR3 region is CASRTSSYEQFF. For the CDR3, the DNA is TGTGCCAGCAGGACTAGCTCCTATGAGCAGTTCTTC.